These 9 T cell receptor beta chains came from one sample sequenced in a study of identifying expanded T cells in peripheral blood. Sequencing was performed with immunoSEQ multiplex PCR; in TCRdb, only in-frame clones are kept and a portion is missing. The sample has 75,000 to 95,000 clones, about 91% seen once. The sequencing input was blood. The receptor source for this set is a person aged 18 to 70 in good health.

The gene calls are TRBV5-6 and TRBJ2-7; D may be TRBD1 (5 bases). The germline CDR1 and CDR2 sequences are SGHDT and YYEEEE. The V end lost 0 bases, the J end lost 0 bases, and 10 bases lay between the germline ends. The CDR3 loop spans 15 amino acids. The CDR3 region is CASSLVGAGSYEQYF. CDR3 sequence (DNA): TGTGCCAGCAGCTTGGTTGGGGCAGGCTCCTACGAGCAGTACTTC.

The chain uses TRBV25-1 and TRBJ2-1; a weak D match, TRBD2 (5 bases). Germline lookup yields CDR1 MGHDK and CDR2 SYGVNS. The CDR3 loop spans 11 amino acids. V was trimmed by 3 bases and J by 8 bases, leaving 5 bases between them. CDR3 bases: TGTGCCAGCAGTGATAGCGATGAGCAGTTCTTC. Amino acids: CASSDSDEQFF.

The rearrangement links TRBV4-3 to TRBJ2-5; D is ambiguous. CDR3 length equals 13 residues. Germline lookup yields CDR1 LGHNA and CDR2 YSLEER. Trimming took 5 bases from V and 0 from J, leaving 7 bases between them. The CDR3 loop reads CASSDGYQETQYF. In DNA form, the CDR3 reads TGCGCCAGCAGCGACGGGTACCAAGAGACCCAGTACTTC.

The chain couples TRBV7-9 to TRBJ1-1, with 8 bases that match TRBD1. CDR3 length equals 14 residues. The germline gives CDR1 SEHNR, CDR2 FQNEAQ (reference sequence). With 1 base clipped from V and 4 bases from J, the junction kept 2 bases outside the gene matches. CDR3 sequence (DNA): TGTGCCAGCAGCTTAGAGGACAGGGTCACTGAAGCTTTCTTT. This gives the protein CASSLEDRVTEAFF.

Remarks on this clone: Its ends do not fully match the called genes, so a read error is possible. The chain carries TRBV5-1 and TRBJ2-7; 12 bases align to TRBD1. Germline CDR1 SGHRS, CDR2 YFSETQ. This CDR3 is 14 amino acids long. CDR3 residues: CASSTGQGAAEQHF. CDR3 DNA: TGCGCCAGCAGCACGGGACAGGGGGCGGCCGAGCAGCACTTC.

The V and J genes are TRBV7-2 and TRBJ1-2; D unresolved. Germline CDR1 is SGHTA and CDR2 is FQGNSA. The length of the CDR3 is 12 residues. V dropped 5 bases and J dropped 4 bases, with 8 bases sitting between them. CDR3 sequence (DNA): TGTGCCAGCAGCCCGTCTAGCTATGGCTACACCTTC. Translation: CASSPSSYGYTF.

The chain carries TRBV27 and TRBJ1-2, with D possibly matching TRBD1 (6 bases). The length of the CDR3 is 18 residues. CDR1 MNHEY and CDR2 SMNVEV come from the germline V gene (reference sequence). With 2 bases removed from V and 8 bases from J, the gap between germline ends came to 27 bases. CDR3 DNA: TGTGCCAGCAGTTTAGAAGGGGGAGAGGGAGGTCATATAGTCGGCTACACCTTC. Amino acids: CASSLEGGEGGHIVGYTF.

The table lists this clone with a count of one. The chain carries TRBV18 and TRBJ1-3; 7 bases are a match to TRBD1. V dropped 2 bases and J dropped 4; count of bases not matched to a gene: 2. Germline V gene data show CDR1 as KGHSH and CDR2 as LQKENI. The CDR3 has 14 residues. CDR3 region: CASSPMDRGNTIYF. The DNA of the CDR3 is TGTGCCAGCTCACCAATGGACAGGGGAAACACCATATATTTT. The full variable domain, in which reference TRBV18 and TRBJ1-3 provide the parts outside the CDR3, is NAGVMQNPRHLVRRRGQEARLRCSPMKGHSHVYWYRQLPEEGLKFMVYLQKENIIDESGMPKERFSAEFPKEGPSILRIQQVVRGDSAAYFCASSPMDRGNTIYFGEGSWLTVV.

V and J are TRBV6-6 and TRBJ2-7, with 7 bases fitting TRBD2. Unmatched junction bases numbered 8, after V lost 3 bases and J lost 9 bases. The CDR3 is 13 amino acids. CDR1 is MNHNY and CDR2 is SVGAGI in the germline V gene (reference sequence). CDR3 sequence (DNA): TGTGCCAGCAGTTATCGGTCTGGGGGGGGGCAGTACTTC. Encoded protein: CASSYRSGGGQYF.